The 5 T cell receptor beta chains listed next were all sequenced from one sample in a study of T cell responses to AZD1222 COVID-19 vaccine. The repertoire was sequenced with immunoSEQ multiplex PCR; TCRdb's copy has only in-frame clones and lacks some. The data contain about 150,000 clones, roughly 88% of them singletons. The sequenced sample was peripheral blood, obtained on day 0 of AZD1222 vaccination. The receptors were gathered from an adult in good health.

V usage is TRBV19 and J usage is TRBJ1-3; the D is unclear. The V end was cut by 0 bases, the J end by 0 bases, with 6 bases between. The CDR3 is 15 residues long. Germline lookup yields CDR1 LNHDA and CDR2 SQIVND (reference sequence). The CDR3 sequence: CASSIDGSSGNTIYF. The CDR3 nucleotides read TGTGCCAGTAGTATAGACGGGAGCTCTGGAAACACCATATATTTT.

The chain couples TRBV28 to TRBJ1-1; D perhaps matches TRBD1 (6 bases). The CDR3 sequence is 14 residues long. Germline CDR1 reads MDHEN; CDR2 reads SYDVKM. The V end lost 5 bases, the J end lost 6 bases, and 16 bases lay between the germline ends. The CDR3 nucleotides are TGTGCCAGCAGTCCGTACAGGGCGGTGGCTGAAGCTTTCTTT. The encoded protein is CASSPYRAVAEAFF.

This chain joins TRBV12-5 and TRBJ2-3; 11 bases match TRBD1. The trim removed 5 bases at V and 4 bases at J, leaving 5 bases unmatched. There are 15 residues in the CDR3. The germline V gene encodes CDR1 LGHNT and CDR2 FRNRAP. CDR3 in DNA: TGTGCTAGTGGTCCGGGACAGGGGGTATCAGATACGCAGTATTTT. This gives the protein CASGPGQGVSDTQYF.

The CDR3 DNA follows: TGTGCCAGCAGCGGATATAATATCCCCTACACCTTC. As protein: CASSGYNIPYTF. V is TRBV9 and J is TRBJ1-2; D uncertain. V was trimmed by 3 bases and J by 10 bases, leaving 13 bases between them. Looked up from germline, CDR1 is SGDLS and CDR2 is YYNGEE. The CDR3 contains 12 residues.

The rearrangement uses TRBV6-4 and TRBJ2-1, with D maybe TRBD2 (6 bases). With 0 bases removed from V and 8 bases from J, the gap between germline ends came to 8 bases. CDR1 MRHNA and CDR2 SNTAGT come from the germline V gene. This CDR3 comprises 13 residues. Here the CDR3 DNA reads TGTGCCAGCAGTGACTCGGCTAGCGATGAGCAGTTCTTC. Translated, it gives CASSDSASDEQFF.